These T cell receptor beta chains were read from a single sample in a study of blood T cell repertoires in COVID-19. Assay used: immunoSEQ multiplex PCR; TCRdb lists only in-frame clones, some missing. The sample contains some 150,000 clones, 83% of which appear only once. Source material: PBMCs or T cells enriched from blood (not recorded which). All receptors come from a woman aged 45-60 years in a cohort exposed to, infected with or recovered from COVID-19 (not recorded which). CDR3s include the opening cysteine and the closing phenylalanine or tryptophan. A D gene is named only where the DNA matches it firmly. Not every row has a clone size; where given, it reads once, few, many or a size class.

TRBJ1-1 . . TRBV18 TGTGCCAGCTCACCCGTGGGCAGCTCTGGGACTGAAGCTTTCTTT CASSPVGSSGTEAFF
TRBJ1-2 . . TRBV6-4 TGTGCCAGCAGTGAGTACGAGCGTGGGTATGGCTACACCTTC CASSEYERGYGYTF
TRBJ1-5 . TRBD1 TRBV19 TGTGCCAGTAGTATGGACAGGGCGGGGAATCAGCCCCAGCATTTT CASSMDRAGNQPQHF
TRBJ2-2 . . TRBV19 TGTGCCAGTAGTCCCTCTTTTTCCACCGGGGAGCTGTTTTTT CASSPSFSTGELFF
TRBJ1-2 . TRBD1 TRBV27 TGTGCCAGCAGTTTCCGGACAGGGCTTGGCTATGGCTACACCTTC CASSFRTGLGYGYTF
TRBJ1-1 once TRBD1 TRBV12-3/TRBV12-4 TGTGCCAGCAGATCACAGGGGGCTGAAGCTTTCTTT CASRSQGAEAFF
TRBJ2-7 . . TRBV6-5 TGTGCCAGCAGGTTACTAGCAGGTGGTGGCGAGCAGTACTTC CASRLLAGGGEQYF
TRBJ1-1 . . TRBV30 TGTGCCTGGAGTACGGGTGCGATGATGAACACTGAAGCTTTCTTT CAWSTGAMMNTEAFF
TRBJ2-2 . TRBD1 TRBV13 TGTGCCAGCAGCCGAACCTCGGACAGGGGGCGGAGGGGCGGGGAGCTGTTTTTT CASSRTSDRGRRGGELFF
TRBJ2-5 . TRBD2 TRBV24-1 TGTGCCACCAGTGATTTGGGGGCGGGGGGGCGAGAGACCCAGTACTTC CATSDLGAGGRETQYF
TRBJ2-3 . TRBD1 TRBV2 TGTGCCAGCAGGGGGGACAGGGGTGGTTATACGCAGTATTTT CASRGDRGGYTQYF
TRBJ2-1 . TRBD1 TRBV3-1/TRBV3-2 TGTGCCAGCAGCCGCGGACAGGGAATAGACAATGAGCAGTTCTTC CASSRGQGIDNEQFF
TRBJ2-5 . . TRBV27 TGTGCCAGCAGTTTTCTCGAAGAGACCCAGTACTTC CASSFLEETQYF
TRBJ1-3 . . TRBV29-1 TGCAGCGCCTCCCGGGGTGCTGGAAACACCATATATTTT CSASRGAGNTIYF
TRBJ2-2 few . TRBV9 TGTGCCAGCAGCGCATTACAGGGCCCCGGGGAGCTGTTTTTT CASSALQGPGELFF